This T cell receptor beta chain was captured by sequencing in a study of blood T cell repertoires in COVID-19. Study-level information: The analysed material was cDNA or gDNA that came from T cells, B-cell-depleted T cells, or PBMCs.

Germline trimming cut 3 bases from V and 0 bases from J; bases unmatched to any gene: 5. This CDR3 has 16 residues. Germline V gene lookup returns CDR1 MGHRA and CDR2 YSYEKL. In the original analysis: Amplification with reference gene primers provided the estimates of nucleated cell counts. Some clones are missing from TCRdb's copy, which holds only in-frame ones; the method was immunoSEQ multiplex PCR. V and J calls and clone size are as listed in that table; D and trimming were resolved from the DNA. The table records around 140,000 clones, approximately 89% of them present only once. V and J are TRBV4-1 and TRBJ2-3; 8 positions match TRBD1. The sequencing sample was made of peripheral blood. This clonotype was obtained from a human donor in a cohort sampled during active COVID-19. The CDR3 region is CASSQKQGASTDTQYF. The CDR3 DNA reads TGCGCCAGCAGCCAGAAGCAGGGGGCCAGCACAGATACGCAGTATTTT.